This TCR beta chain appears in the sequencing data of a study of T cell responses to AZD1222 COVID-19 vaccine. With respect to this clone: Antigen unknown.

Libraries were prepared by immunoSEQ multiplex PCR; TCRdb keeps only in-frame clonotypes and omits some of them. The table includes roughly 160,000 clones, 94% detected once. Study-wide results and caveats: Repertoire sampling occurred only after the peak T cell response.

CDR1 and CDR2 from the germline V gene are SGHDN and FVKESK. The V end was cut by 4 bases, the J end by 6 bases, with 8 bases between. The CDR3 runs 12 residues. The source is an adult in good health. The sample consisted of peripheral blood, taken on day 0 of AZD1222 vaccination. The V gene is TRBV14, the J gene TRBJ2-3, with D uncertain. The CDR3 here is CASSPFMDTQYF. Here the CDR3 DNA reads TGTGCCAGCAGCCCGTTTATGGATACGCAGTATTTT.